A selection of T cell receptor beta chains follows, all from one sample in a study of blood T cell repertoires in COVID-19. TCRdb's table, derived via immunoSEQ multiplex PCR, lists solely in-frame clones and lacks some. Of some 80,000 clones in the sample, roughly 82% were seen once. The sample taken for sequencing was peripheral blood. These receptors were obtained from a human donor in a cohort sampled during active COVID-19. The conserved cysteine and the conserved F or W are not part of the CDR3 here. The order of the fields is V gene, J gene, CDR3 length, CDR3 protein.

V: TRBV5-1
J: TRBJ2-7
length: 12
CDR3: ASKRGVRSEEQY

V: TRBV5-3
J: TRBJ2-2
length: 14
CDR3: ARSFLVGGNTGELF

V: TRBV27
J: TRBJ1-2
length: 13
CDR3: ASSLFAQGAYGYT

V: TRBV29-1
J: TRBJ2-7
length: 13
CDR3: SVEWGQLGSYEQY

V: TRBV14
J: TRBJ2-2
length: 11
CDR3: ASSQVRDGELF

V: TRBV7-2
J: TRBJ1-2
length: 12
CDR3: ASSALDSFYGYT

V: TRBV7-9
J: TRBJ1-2
length: 13
CDR3: ASSLGAAQSYGYT

V: TRBV12-3/TRBV12-4
J: TRBJ2-3
length: 11
CDR3: ASSFARGDTQY

V: TRBV6-1
J: TRBJ1-2
length: 13
CDR3: ASSELGTVNYGYT

V: TRBV5-1
J: TRBJ1-5
length: 14
CDR3: ASSFDAGGAGQPQH

V: TRBV3-1/TRBV3-2
J: TRBJ1-2
length: 13
CDR3: ASSQRQAANYGYT

V: TRBV5-4
J: TRBJ1-4
length: 11
CDR3: ASSLERGDTLF

V: TRBV28
J: TRBJ1-1
length: 10
CDR3: ASSLGQGNAF

V: TRBV28
J: TRBJ2-2
length: 12
CDR3: ASRGSGVPGELF

V: TRBV5-1
J: TRBJ2-7
length: 12
CDR3: ASSLSGQGHEQY

V: TRBV11-2
J: TRBJ2-7
length: 10
CDR3: ASSRGQYEQY

V: TRBV11-2
J: TRBJ1-2
length: 12
CDR3: ASSLGGRGYGYT

V: TRBV3-1/TRBV3-2
J: TRBJ2-3
length: 10
CDR3: ASSRTTDTQY

V: TRBV18
J: TRBJ1-1
length: 15
CDR3: ASSPTTGTVVNTEAF

V: TRBV6-5
J: TRBJ2-2
length: 13
CDR3: ASTPGTGYTGELF

V: TRBV24-1
J: TRBJ2-1
length: 14
CDR3: ATAYSGANSYNEQF

V: TRBV6-2/TRBV6-3
J: TRBJ2-7
length: 13
CDR3: ASSYSRLAHYEQY

V: TRBV29-1
J: TRBJ2-7
length: 11
CDR3: SVTTGDSYEQY

V: TRBV28
J: TRBJ2-7
length: 15
CDR3: ASNGLADLTSSYEQY

V: TRBV25-1
J: TRBJ2-1
length: 15
CDR3: ASTGGAGGRSYNEQF

V: TRBV3-1/TRBV3-2
J: TRBJ1-1
length: 15
CDR3: ASSQGTARVGGTEAF

V: TRBV9
J: TRBJ1-4
length: 12
CDR3: ASSIQGPNEKLF

V: TRBV18
J: TRBJ2-2
length: 14
CDR3: ASSPGLAGAGGELF

V: TRBV19
J: TRBJ1-5
length: 11
CDR3: ASSIEVNQPQH

V: TRBV18
J: TRBJ2-7
length: 11
CDR3: ASSPSLSNEQY

V: TRBV18
J: TRBJ1-1
length: 11
CDR3: ASSQGQGTEAF

V: TRBV9
J: TRBJ1-2
length: 13
CDR3: ASSSAGRGLYGYT

V: TRBV7-2
J: TRBJ1-1
length: 12
CDR3: ASSSRTGLAEAF

V: TRBV2
J: TRBJ2-7
length: 13
CDR3: ASSEAAEQGNEQY

V: TRBV27
J: TRBJ1-2
length: 14
CDR3: ASSTLDRGRGYGYT

V: TRBV10-2
J: TRBJ1-4
length: 12
CDR3: ASSRDPTNEKLF

V: TRBV7-8
J: TRBJ2-7
length: 14
CDR3: ASSPPFRYDSYEQY

V: TRBV28
J: TRBJ2-2
length: 11
CDR3: ASSYRGTGELF

V: TRBV5-1
J: TRBJ2-7
length: 10
CDR3: ASSFSGGEQY

V: TRBV6-2/TRBV6-3
J: TRBJ1-4
length: 14
CDR3: ASSYDPGATNEKLF

V: TRBV28
J: TRBJ1-1
length: 11
CDR3: ASHRDMNTEAF

V: TRBV2
J: TRBJ2-7
length: 12
CDR3: ASRGTSGSYEQY

V: TRBV23-1
J: TRBJ2-7
length: 15
CDR3: ARSQGGVAGVSYEQY

V: TRBV6-1
J: TRBJ2-4
length: 11
CDR3: ASSETQGNIQY

V: TRBV5-1
J: TRBJ1-4
length: 13
CDR3: ASSLEGQGIGKLF

V: TRBV24-1
J: TRBJ2-1
length: 13
CDR3: ATSDPAGSLWKQF

V: TRBV19
J: TRBJ1-2
length: 11
CDR3: ASSIGGYYGYT

V: TRBV6-5
J: TRBJ2-7
length: 12
CDR3: ASRPGQGSYEQY

V: TRBV7-9
J: TRBJ2-5
length: 15
CDR3: ASSLPPRPSGQETQY

V: TRBV5-4
J: TRBJ1-1
length: 12
CDR3: ASSFGGMNTEAF

V: TRBV12-3/TRBV12-4
J: TRBJ1-5
length: 11
CDR3: ASSLGGDQPQH

V: TRBV6-5
J: TRBJ1-2
length: 12
CDR3: ASSYRGRGYGYT